The present T cell receptor beta chain was sequenced within a study of T cells in women clearing cervical HPV infection. Across the study: Control women cleared a single incident HPV16 infection within 12 months.

Turning to this clone: The read stops 3 residues short of the end of the CDR3; the missing end is completed from the germline J gene.

Germline V lookup: CDR1 KGHSH, CDR2 LQKENI. V lost 2 bases, J lost 6 bases, and 17 bases lay in between. This CDR3 is built from 17 residues. Sequencing was performed with immunoSEQ multiplex PCR; in TCRdb, only in-frame clones are kept and a portion is missing. The specimen's table records approximately 34,000 clones. The source is a woman aged 18 to 75 with a cervical HPV16 infection that either progressed to CIN3+ or cleared (not recorded which). The chain joins TRBV18 to TRBJ1-6; tentatively, D is TRBD1 (5 bases). Sequencing used blood buffy coat. The CDR3 sequence is CASSPRRTTGSNSPLHF. Partial CDR3 DNA: TGTGCCAGCTCACCAAGAAGGACAACCGGGAGTAATTCACCC.